This TCR beta chain is from a study of blood T cell repertoires in COVID-19. Study-wide background: The samples span acute and convalescent COVID-19 from the United States, Italy and Spain. The cDNA or gDNA used as material had been derived from T cells, B-cell-depleted T cells, or PBMCs.

The ends lost 4 bases at V and 6 bases at J; junction bases unmatched: 8. The CDR3 spans 15 residues. From germline, CDR1 is LNHDA and CDR2 SQIVND (reference sequence). Original processing methods: Scientists estimated how many nucleated cells there were by amplifying reference gene primers. The repertoire was sequenced with immunoSEQ multiplex PCR; TCRdb's copy has only in-frame clones and lacks some. The V and J calls and clone size are taken from that table; D and trimming were inferred from the DNA. The repertoire holds roughly 190,000 clones, with 85% to 90% as singletons. Sequencing used peripheral blood. The V call is TRBV19, the J call TRBJ2-3, with 9 bases aligning to TRBD2. The receptor comes from a man in his forties or fifties with active or convalescent COVID-19. The CDR3 DNA reads as TGTGCCAGTAGTAACGGCGGGGGGGGCTATGATACGCAGTATTTT. Its translation is CASSNGGGGYDTQYF.